A single sample is the source of the 29 T cell receptor beta chains below, sequenced in a study of Tregs in tolerant kidney transplant recipients. Related graft donors supplied nonmyeloablative bone marrow transplants, and mixed chimerism was transient. Produced via immunoSEQ multiplex PCR; TCRdb's table is partial and in-frame only. The table shows 74,000 or so clones, with over 75% occurring only once. The material was CD4+ T cells from blood (PBMCs), obtained 24 months after the transplant. Receptors originate from a human patient who received a combined kidney and bone marrow transplant. Part of the T cells may come from the graft donor.

The gene calls are TRBV28 and TRBJ1-6; a possible D gene is TRBD1 (5 bases). The V gene's germline CDR1 is MDHEN and CDR2 SYDVKM. Trimming left V 3 bases short and J 13 bases short, with 25 bases between. This CDR3 has 17 residues. As DNA, the CDR3 is TGTGCCAGCAGTTTCTTGTCAGTTGGACAAGTGGTCTTTCCCCTCCACTTT. The encoded protein is CASSFLSVGQVVFPLHF.

J is TRBJ1-1 and V is TRBV30, with D tentatively TRBD1 (5 bases). The germline V and J ends were trimmed by 0 bases and 6 bases, with 11 bases remaining between them. From germline, CDR1 is GTSNPN and CDR2 SVGIG (reference sequence). The CDR3 runs 13 residues. CDR3 nucleotides: TGTGCCTGGAGTGTACGGCGGGACTCTGAAGCTTTCTTT. Translation gives CAWSVRRDSEAFF.

This chain joins TRBV19 and TRBJ1-1; TRBD1 agrees at 8 bases. This CDR3 region has 14 residues. Germline V CDR1 and CDR2: LNHDA, SQIVND (reference sequence). The J segment lost 4 bases and the V segment lost 4 bases, leaving 5 bases of the junction unmatched. Here the CDR3 reads CASSTRQGTTEAFF. The CDR3 DNA sequence: TGTGCCAGTAGTACAAGACAGGGGACCACTGAAGCTTTCTTT. Based on the CDR3 plus reference TRBV19 and TRBJ1-1, the full variable domain is DGGITQSPKYLFRKEGQNVTLSCEQNLNHDAMYWYRQDPGQGLRLIYYSQIVNDFQKGDIAEGYSVSREKKESFPLTVTSAQKNPTAFYLCASSTRQGTTEAFFGQGTRLTVV.

The chain combines TRBV5-1 with TRBJ1-1; 10 bases agree with TRBD1. Germline V gives CDR1 SGHRS, CDR2 YFSETQ. The J segment lost 4 bases and the V segment lost 4 bases, leaving 7 bases of the junction unmatched. There are 15 residues in the CDR3. The CDR3: CASSGQGQGTTEAFF. CDR3 in DNA: TGCGCCAGCAGCGGGCAGGGACAGGGGACCACTGAAGCTTTCTTT.

The J gene is TRBJ2-2, the V gene TRBV7-3; maybe TRBD2 (6 bases). Looked up from germline, CDR1 is SGHTA and CDR2 is FQGTGA. The CDR3 is 14 residues long. Trimming left V 8 bases short and J 6 bases short, with 16 bases between. CDR3 residues: CASASGGMPGELFF. The CDR3 DNA follows: TGTGCCAGCGCCTCTGGAGGGATGCCCGGGGAGCTGTTTTTT.

CDR3 in DNA: TGTGCCAGCGACCGGGGAGGCTCTGGAAACACCATATATTTT. The encoded protein is CASDRGGSGNTIYF. The genes are TRBV7-9 and TRBJ1-3; D is undetermined. Germline values: CDR1 SEHNR, CDR2 FQNEAQ (reference sequence). V lost 8 bases to trimming and J lost 0 bases, with 11 bases between them. The CDR3 extends over 14 amino acids.

This chain uses TRBV21-1 with TRBJ2-5; no check of the table's D call, TRBD2, against the DNA was made. TRBV21-1 is labeled a pseudogene. CDR3 length: 17 residues. CDR3 sequence reads: CASSKVRRGGSQETQYF. For the CDR3, the DNA is TGTGCCAGCAGCAAAGTGAGGCGGGGGGGATCCCAAGAGACCCAGTACTTC.

The J gene is TRBJ2-1, the V gene TRBV20-1, with no clear D. Per germline, CDR1 DFQATT and CDR2 SNEGSKA (reference sequence). Trimming took off 5 bases at V and 1 base at J, with 3 bases between the two ends. The CDR3 is 11 amino acids. DNA of the CDR3: TGCAGTGCTCTTTCCTACAATGAGCAGTTCTTC. Translating gives CSALSYNEQFF.

The chain employs TRBV27 and TRBJ2-6; no clear D. This CDR3 has 17 amino acids. V gave up 2 bases and J gave up 1 base, with 12 bases separating them. Germline V gene sequence: CDR1 MNHEY, CDR2 SMNVEV (reference sequence). The CDR3, as DNA: TGTGCCAGCAGTTTAGCCTTTAGATGGTCTGGGGCCAACGTCCTGACTTTC. It translates to CASSLAFRWSGANVLTF.

The rearrangement joins TRBV7-9 to TRBJ1-1, with 8 bases fitting TRBD1. From germline, CDR1 is SEHNR and CDR2 FQNEAQ (reference sequence). The CDR3 has 18 residues. Germline trimming cut 1 base from V and 3 bases from J; bases unmatched to any gene: 13. The CDR3 DNA reads TGTGCCAGCAGCTTAGGGGGAGGACAGGGTGGGTTTTACACTGAAGCTTTCTTT. It translates to CASSLGGGQGGFYTEAFF.

CDR3 protein: CASSYSRGGEETQYF. Here the CDR3 DNA reads TGTGCCAGCAGTTACTCGAGGGGGGGGGAGGAGACCCAGTACTTC. The rearrangement joins TRBV6-5 to TRBJ2-5; tentatively, D is TRBD2 (7 bases). Deletions cut 0 bases from V and 5 bases from J, with 13 bases between. Germline assignment: CDR1 MNHEY and CDR2 SVGAGI. CDR3 length: 15 residues.

The rearrangement links TRBV27 to TRBJ2-1, with a tentative D call TRBD2 (5 bases). With 8 bases removed from V and 4 bases from J, the gap between germline ends came to 15 bases. Germline V gives CDR1 MNHEY, CDR2 SMNVEV (reference sequence). This CDR3 has 14 residues. The DNA of the CDR3 is TGTGCCAGCCGCTCAGCGGTCTTTTACAATGAGCAGTTCTTC. Its translation: CASRSAVFYNEQFF.

The J gene is TRBJ1-1, the V gene TRBV7-9; 7 nucleotides line up with TRBD1. The CDR3 is made up of 14 amino acids. The V segment lost 6 bases and the J segment 1 base; nucleotides outside the gene matches: 5. The germline V gene encodes CDR1 SEHNR and CDR2 FQNEAQ (reference sequence). CDR3 coding DNA: TGTGCCAGCAGACACGACAGGGAGAACACTGAAGCTTTCTTT. Encoded protein: CASRHDRENTEAFF.

The V gene is TRBV5-1, the J gene TRBJ2-7, with D maybe TRBD1 (6 bases). The germline gives CDR1 SGHRS, CDR2 YFSETQ. CDR3 length: 14 amino acids. Trimming took 6 bases from V and 5 from J, leaving 18 bases between them. CDR3 DNA sequence: TGCGCCAGCAACCCATTGGCAGGGGACAACGAGCAGTACTTC. Translation gives CASNPLAGDNEQYF.

The chain joins TRBV19 to TRBJ2-7; D is unresolved. Looked up from germline, CDR1 is LNHDA and CDR2 is SQIVND (reference sequence). The germline V and J ends were trimmed by 0 bases and 0 bases, with 9 bases remaining between them. This CDR3 comprises 15 residues. The CDR3 coding sequence is TGTGCCAGTAGTATAGAACACTATGGCTCCTACGAGCAGTACTTC. Amino acids: CASSIEHYGSYEQYF.

The V and J genes are TRBV7-9 and TRBJ1-3, with TRBD1 as a possible D gene (6 bases). V dropped 6 bases and J dropped 1 base, with 13 bases sitting between them. The CDR3 covers 15 residues. Germline CDR1 reads SEHNR; CDR2 reads FQNEAQ (reference sequence). The CDR3 region is CASSLQGSSGNTIYF. The CDR3 nucleotides read TGTGCCAGCAGTTTACAGGGTTCGTCTGGAAACACCATATATTTT.

This chain joins TRBV5-1 and TRBJ1-4; maybe TRBD1 (5 bases). Germline-derived CDR1 and CDR2 are SGHRS and YFSETQ. This CDR3 is 14 amino acids long. Trimming took off 3 bases at V and 6 bases at J, with 12 bases between the two ends. The CDR3 protein is CASSSVTGDEKLFF. In DNA, the CDR3 is TGCGCCAGCAGCTCCGTCACGGGGGATGAAAAACTGTTTTTT.

The chain carries TRBV10-3 and TRBJ2-5, with 9 bases lining up with TRBD1. CDR3 length: 17 residues. V shed 3 bases and J 1 base; nucleotides not matched to a gene: 9. Looked up from germline, CDR1 is ENHRY and CDR2 is SYGVKD. CDR3: CAISDPRPGQGQETQYF. In nucleotides, the CDR3 is TGTGCCATCAGTGACCCAAGACCGGGACAGGGCCAAGAGACCCAGTACTTC.

The chain combines TRBV15 with TRBJ2-1; a possible D gene is TRBD2 (5 bases). Germline CDR1 and CDR2: LNHNV and YYDKDF (reference sequence). The CDR3 has 12 amino acids. V was clipped by 8 bases and J by 9 bases, with 14 bases between them. CDR3 DNA: TGTGCCACCTGGGAGAGGGATGGTGAGCAGTTCTTC. Protein: CATWERDGEQFF.

The rearrangement joins TRBV5-4 to TRBJ2-1; D might be TRBD2 (7 bases). Trimming took off 5 bases at V and 8 bases at J, with 20 bases between the two ends. Germline CDR1 reads SGHNT; CDR2 reads YYREEE (reference sequence). The CDR3 runs to 15 residues. The CDR3 region has the DNA TGTGCCAGCAGAAAGGGGGGGGCCGGGTCCGATGAGCAGTTCTTC. As protein: CASRKGGAGSDEQFF.

V and J are TRBV19 and TRBJ1-1, with no clear D. CDR3 length: 15 amino acids. Trimming removed 7 bases from V and 5 bases from J, with 20 bases in between. From germline, CDR1 is LNHDA and CDR2 SQIVND (reference sequence). Written as DNA, the CDR3 is TGTGCCAGTACCTCATGGGAGTTCTTAGGTACTGAAGCTTTCTTT. Translation: CASTSWEFLGTEAFF. Supplemented by reference TRBV19 and TRBJ1-1, the full variable domain reads DGGITQSPKYLFRKEGQNVTLSCEQNLNHDAMYWYRQDPGQGLRLIYYSQIVNDFQKGDIAEGYSVSREKKESFPLTVTSAQKNPTAFYLCASTSWEFLGTEAFFGQGTRLTVV.

CDR3 bases: TGCGCCAGCAGCTTGGTTGCTAGCGGGAGTGCGGCAGATACGCAGTATTTT. Translating gives CASSLVASGSAADTQYF. V and J are TRBV5-1 and TRBJ2-3, with 10 bases matching TRBD2. The CDR3 is made up of 17 amino acids. Unmatched junction bases numbered 8, after V lost 0 bases and J lost 4 bases. Looked up from germline, CDR1 is SGHRS and CDR2 is YFSETQ. Full variable domain (outside the CDR3, taken from reference TRBV5-1 and TRBJ2-3): KAGVTQTPRYLIKTRGQQVTLSCSPISGHRSVSWYQQTPGQGLQFLFEYFSETQRNKGNFPGRFSGRQFSNSRSEMNVSTLELGDSALYLCASSLVASGSAADTQYFGPGTRLTVL.

CDR3 DNA sequence: TGTGCCAGCAGTTTTTACCCAGGGGGAGGAGAGACCCAGTACTTC. This translates into CASSFYPGGGETQYF. This chain uses TRBV28 with TRBJ2-5; maybe TRBD1 (7 bases). Germline V gives CDR1 MDHEN, CDR2 SYDVKM. V lost 3 bases to trimming and J lost 4 bases, with 15 bases between them. This CDR3 is 15 amino acids long.

The chain recombines TRBV6-1 with TRBJ2-5; D is perhaps TRBD1 (6 bases). The V and J ends lost 0 bases and 5 bases respectively, with 19 bases between them. The CDR3 runs 17 residues. Germline CDR1 MNHNS, CDR2 SASEGT. The CDR3 protein is CASSEALDGPRGETQYF. The CDR3 coding sequence is TGTGCCAGCAGTGAAGCGCTTGACGGGCCTAGGGGGGAGACCCAGTACTTC.

Only a few counts were recorded for this clone. The J gene is TRBJ1-1, the V gene TRBV19, with 7 bases aligning to TRBD1. CDR1 LNHDA and CDR2 SQIVND come from the germline V gene (reference sequence). This CDR3 has 15 amino acids. Germline trimming cut 6 bases from V and 3 bases from J; bases unmatched to any gene: 10. The CDR3 DNA reads as TGTGCCAGTAGCGTCGGGACGGGGACAGACACTGAAGCTTTCTTT. Translation: CASSVGTGTDTEAFF.

This clone was seen only a few times. The chain couples TRBV10-3 to TRBJ2-7; D ambiguous. The germline gives CDR1 ENHRY, CDR2 SYGVKD. The CDR3 sequence is 14 residues long. Trimming removed 10 bases at V and 0 bases at J, with 16 bases between. CDR3 loop: CATQTPSGSYEQYF. In DNA, the CDR3 is TGTGCCACCCAAACTCCATCGGGCTCCTACGAGCAGTACTTC.

Here the CDR3 reads CASSWGLAYTDTQYF. CDR3 in DNA: TGTGCCAGCAGCTGGGGACTAGCCTACACAGATACGCAGTATTTT. The chain combines TRBV7-2 with TRBJ2-3; TRBD2 matches 9 bases. This CDR3 contains 15 residues. V gave up 4 bases and J gave up 2 bases; unmatched junction bases: 4. Germline assignment: CDR1 SGHTA and CDR2 FQGNSA.

Details on this clone: Other DNA sequences in this sample translate to the same CDR3. The CDR3: CASSITGPYEQYF. CDR3 nucleotides: TGTGCCAGTAGTATAACAGGGCCCTACGAGCAGTACTTC. This chain links TRBV19 with TRBJ2-7; a weak D match, TRBD1 (6 bases). The CDR3 covers 13 residues. The V end was cut by 2 bases, the J end by 2 bases, with 7 bases between. Germline CDR1 reads LNHDA; CDR2 reads SQIVND (reference sequence).

The chain links TRBV5-8 to TRBJ2-5; no firm D call. This CDR3 has 12 amino acids. The germline V and J ends were trimmed by 4 bases and 1 base, with 5 bases remaining between them. CDR1 is SGHTS and CDR2 is YDEGEE in the germline V gene. The CDR3: CASSLVQETQYF. The CDR3 region has the DNA TGTGCCAGCAGCCTCGTCCAAGAGACCCAGTACTTC.